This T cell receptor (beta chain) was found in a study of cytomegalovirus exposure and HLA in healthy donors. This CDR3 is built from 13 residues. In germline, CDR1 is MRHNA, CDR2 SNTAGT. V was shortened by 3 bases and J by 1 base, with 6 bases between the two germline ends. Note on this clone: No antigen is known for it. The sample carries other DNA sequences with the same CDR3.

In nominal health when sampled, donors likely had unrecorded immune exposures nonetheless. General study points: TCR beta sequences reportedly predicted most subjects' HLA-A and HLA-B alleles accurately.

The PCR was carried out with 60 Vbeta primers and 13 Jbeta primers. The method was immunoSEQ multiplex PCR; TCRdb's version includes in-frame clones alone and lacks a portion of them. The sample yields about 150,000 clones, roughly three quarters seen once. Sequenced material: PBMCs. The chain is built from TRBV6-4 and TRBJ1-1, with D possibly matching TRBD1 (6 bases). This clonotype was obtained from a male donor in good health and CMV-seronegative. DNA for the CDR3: TGTGCCAGCAGTGAACAGGGGAACACTGAAGCTTTCTTT. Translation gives CASSEQGNTEAFF.